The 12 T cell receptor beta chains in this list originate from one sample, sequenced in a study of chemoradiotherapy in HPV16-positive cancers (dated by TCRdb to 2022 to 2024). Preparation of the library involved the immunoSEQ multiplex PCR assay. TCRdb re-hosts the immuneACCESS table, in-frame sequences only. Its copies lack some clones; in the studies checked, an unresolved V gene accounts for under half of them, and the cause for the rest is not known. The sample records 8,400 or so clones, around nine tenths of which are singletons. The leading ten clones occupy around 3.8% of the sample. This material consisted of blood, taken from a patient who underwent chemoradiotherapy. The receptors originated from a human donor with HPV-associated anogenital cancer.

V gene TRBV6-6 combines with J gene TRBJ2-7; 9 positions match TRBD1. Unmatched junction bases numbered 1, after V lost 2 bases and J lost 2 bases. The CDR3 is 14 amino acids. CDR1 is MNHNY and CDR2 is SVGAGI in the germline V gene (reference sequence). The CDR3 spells CASSYGTGTYEQYF. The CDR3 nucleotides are TGTGCCAGCAGTTACGGGACAGGGACCTACGAGCAGTACTTC.

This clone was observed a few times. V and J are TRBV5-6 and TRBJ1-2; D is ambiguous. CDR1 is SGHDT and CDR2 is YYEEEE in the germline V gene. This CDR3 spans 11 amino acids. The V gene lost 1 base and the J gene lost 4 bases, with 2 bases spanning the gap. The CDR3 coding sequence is TGTGCCAGCAGCTTGTCCTATGGCTACACCTTC. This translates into CASSLSYGYTF.

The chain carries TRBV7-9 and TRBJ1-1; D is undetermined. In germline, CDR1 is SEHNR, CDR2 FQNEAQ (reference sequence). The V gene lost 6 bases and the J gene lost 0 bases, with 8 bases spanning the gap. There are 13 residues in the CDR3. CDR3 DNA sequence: TGTGCCAGCAGGTACCCAATGAACACTGAAGCTTTCTTT. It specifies CASRYPMNTEAFF.

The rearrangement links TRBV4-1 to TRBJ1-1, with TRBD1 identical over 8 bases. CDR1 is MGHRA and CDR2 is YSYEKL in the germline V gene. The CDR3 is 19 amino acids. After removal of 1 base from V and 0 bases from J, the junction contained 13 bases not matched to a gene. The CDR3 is CASSQVHFRTGKVNTEAFF. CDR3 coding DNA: TGCGCCAGCAGCCAAGTCCACTTTCGGACAGGGAAGGTGAACACTGAAGCTTTCTTT.

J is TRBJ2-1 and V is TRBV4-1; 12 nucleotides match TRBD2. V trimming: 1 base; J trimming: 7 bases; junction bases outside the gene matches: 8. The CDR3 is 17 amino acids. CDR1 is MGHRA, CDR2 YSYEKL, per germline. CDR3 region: CASSQGGTSGRRNEQFF. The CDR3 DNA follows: TGCGCCAGCAGCCAAGGGGGCACTAGCGGGAGGCGTAATGAGCAGTTCTTC.

CDR3 in DNA: TGCGCCAGCAGCCAAGATCAGGACAGTTCCTTGGGCTACACCTTC. Translating it yields CASSQDQDSSLGYTF. This chain links TRBV4-1 with TRBJ1-2; the D gene is possibly TRBD1 (6 bases). The CDR3 loop spans 15 amino acids. V was cut by 0 bases and J by 8 bases, with 16 bases left in between. Germline V gene data show CDR1 as MGHRA and CDR2 as YSYEKL.

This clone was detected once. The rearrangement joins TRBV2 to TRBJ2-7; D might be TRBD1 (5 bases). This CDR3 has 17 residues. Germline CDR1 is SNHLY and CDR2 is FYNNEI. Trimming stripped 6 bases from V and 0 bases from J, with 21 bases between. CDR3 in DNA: TGTGCCAGCAGAGACCCTTACGGACACACCAGCTCCTACGAGCAGTACTTC. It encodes CASRDPYGHTSSYEQYF.

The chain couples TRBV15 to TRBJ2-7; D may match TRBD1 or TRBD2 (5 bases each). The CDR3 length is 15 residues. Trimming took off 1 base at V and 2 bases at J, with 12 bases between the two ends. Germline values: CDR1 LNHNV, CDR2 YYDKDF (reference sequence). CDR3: CATSRGDRNTYEQYF. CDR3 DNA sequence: TGTGCCACCAGCAGAGGGGACCGAAATACCTACGAGCAGTACTTC.

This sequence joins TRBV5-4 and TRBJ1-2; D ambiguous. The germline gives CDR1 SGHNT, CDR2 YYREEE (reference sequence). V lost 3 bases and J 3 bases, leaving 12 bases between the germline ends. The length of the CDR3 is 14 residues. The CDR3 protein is CASSSQQSYYGYTF. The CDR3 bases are TGTGCCAGCAGCTCCCAGCAGTCTTACTATGGCTACACCTTC.

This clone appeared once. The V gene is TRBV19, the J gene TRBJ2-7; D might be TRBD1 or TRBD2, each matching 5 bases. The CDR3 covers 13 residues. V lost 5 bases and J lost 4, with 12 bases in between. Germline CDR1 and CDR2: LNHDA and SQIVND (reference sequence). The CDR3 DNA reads TGTGCCAGTAGTCCAGGGACGTATTACGAGCAGTACTTC. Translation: CASSPGTYYEQYF.

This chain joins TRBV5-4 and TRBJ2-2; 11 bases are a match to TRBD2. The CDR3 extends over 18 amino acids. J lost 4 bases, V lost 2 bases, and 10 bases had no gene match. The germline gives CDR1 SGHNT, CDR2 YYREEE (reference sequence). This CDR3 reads CASSLAGTSGRRTGELFF. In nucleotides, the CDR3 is TGTGCCAGCAGCTTAGCCGGGACTAGCGGTCGACGCACCGGGGAGCTGTTTTTT.

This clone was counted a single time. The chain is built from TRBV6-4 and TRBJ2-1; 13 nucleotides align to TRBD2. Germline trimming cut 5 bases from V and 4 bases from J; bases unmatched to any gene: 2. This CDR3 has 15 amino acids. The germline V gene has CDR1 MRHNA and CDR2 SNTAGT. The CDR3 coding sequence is TGTGCCAGCAGTCTGACTAGCGGGAGGTACAATGAGCAGTTCTTC. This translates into CASSLTSGRYNEQFF.